This TCR beta chain was captured in a study of early T cells in non-severe SARS-CoV-2 infection. Across the study: Sequencing of unsorted whole blood was done on bulk RNA, leaving chains unpaired. Study results and limitations: Matching with VDJdb favored anti-spike CD8 responses (missing private and CD4 specificities).

Attachment of unique molecular identifiers was made to individual cDNA molecules. Via MiXCR, TCRdb re-called the 5' RACE reads, giving one row per CDR3 protein. This table holds about 69,000 distinct CDR3 sequences, 4.6% found once. In its sample, this clonotype was seen many times. Its antigen is currently unknown. This material consisted of whole blood, taken at baseline. The sequence derives from an adult who was a healthcare worker with PCR-confirmed SARS-CoV-2 infection or an uninfected control (not recorded which). The donor label of this sample is uncertain.

As DNA, the CDR3 is TGTGCCAGCAGTGAATTAGGGACAGGGGTCCTCCATGAGCAGTTCTTC. This translates into CASSELGTGVLHEQFF. The chain joins TRBV6-1 to TRBJ2-1; 10 positions match TRBD1. CDR1 and CDR2 from the germline V gene are MNHNS and SASEGT. The CDR3 is 16 amino acids. V lost 2 bases to trimming and J lost 8 bases; unmatched junction nucleotides: 9.